A single sample is the source of the 11 T cell receptor beta chains below, sequenced in a study of radiotherapy plus CTLA-4 blockade in lung cancer. Sequencing was performed with immunoSEQ multiplex PCR; in TCRdb, only in-frame clones are kept and a portion is missing. The sample holds 34,000 or so clones; 70% to 80% are singletons and the top ten take over 12%. The sample was peripheral blood, taken from a patient treated with radiotherapy plus ipilimumab. These receptors all come from a human donor with non-small cell lung cancer that progressed on radiotherapy plus ipilimumab.

This chain joins TRBV15 and TRBJ2-1, with a tentative D call TRBD1 (6 bases). CDR1 and CDR2 from the germline V gene are LNHNV and YYDKDF (reference sequence). Trimming shortened V by 0 bases and J by 0 bases, and 12 bases separated the two germline ends. There are 17 residues in the CDR3. CDR3 DNA sequence: TGTGCCACCAGCAGAGAGAAGGCAGGGGTCTCCTACAATGAGCAGTTCTTC. This codes for CATSREKAGVSYNEQFF.

This chain links TRBV29-1 with TRBJ2-7; 12 nucleotides line up with TRBD2. Germline-derived CDR1 and CDR2 are SQVTM and ANQGSEA. Trimming at V came to 5 bases and at J to 3 bases, leaving 2 bases not matched to a gene. This CDR3 is 13 amino acids long. CDR3 residues: CSVRTSGDYEQYF. The CDR3 coding sequence is TGCAGCGTTCGGACTAGCGGGGACTACGAGCAGTACTTC.

This chain connects TRBV6-9 to TRBJ2-1; perhaps TRBD1 as D (5 bases). CDR1 and CDR2 (germline): MNHGY, SVAAGI. Trimming took off 4 bases at V and 0 bases at J, with 7 bases between the two ends. This CDR3 region has 14 residues. This CDR3 is CASSLGASYNEQFF. In DNA, the CDR3 is TGTGCCAGCAGTTTAGGGGCCTCCTACAATGAGCAGTTCTTC.

The chain carries TRBV28 and TRBJ2-3, with 12 bases aligning to TRBD2. V was clipped by 7 bases and J by 1 base; unmatched bases: 9. Germline-derived CDR1 and CDR2 are MDHEN and SYDVKM. The CDR3 has 17 amino acids. CDR3 loop: CASNRPSGRGGTDTQYF. CDR3 coding DNA: TGTGCCAGCAATCGCCCTAGCGGGAGGGGGGGCACAGATACGCAGTATTTT.

This clone has a single count. This rearrangement joins TRBV7-2 to TRBJ1-2, with 7 positions matching TRBD1. The CDR3 loop spans 14 amino acids. V trimming: 5 bases; J trimming: 3 bases; junction bases outside the gene matches: 6. Per germline, CDR1 SGHTA and CDR2 FQGNSA. The DNA for the CDR3 is TGTGCCAGCAGCCTCCAGGGACAGTACTATGGCTACACCTTC. Translation gives CASSLQGQYYGYTF.

The rearrangement links TRBV18 to TRBJ1-1; D ambiguous. This CDR3 comprises 12 residues. Germline V lookup: CDR1 KGHSH, CDR2 LQKENI. Trimming removed 2 bases at V and 7 bases at J, with 8 bases between. CDR3 DNA: TGTGCCAGCTCACCAGGTACTGGTGAAGCTTTCTTT. Translating it yields CASSPGTGEAFF.

The table lists this clone with a few counts. The chain recombines TRBV4-3 with TRBJ1-3; the D gene is possibly TRBD1 (5 bases). V was shortened by 1 base and J by 5 bases, with 15 bases between the two germline ends. In germline, CDR1 is LGHNA, CDR2 YSLEER. CDR3 length: 16 amino acids. This CDR3 reads CASSQAGESRRNTIYF. In nucleotides, the CDR3 is TGCGCCAGCAGCCAAGCGGGGGAGTCGAGGCGAAACACCATATATTTT.

The DNA of the CDR3 is TGTGCCAGCAGCTTGCCCCAGCGGGGTTACAATGAGCAGTTCTTC. It translates to CASSLPQRGYNEQFF. V is TRBV5-4 and J is TRBJ2-1; TRBD2 matches 7 bases. Trimming cost V 1 base and J 4 bases; bases outside gene matches: 5. The CDR3 is 15 amino acids. Germline-derived CDR1 and CDR2 are SGHNT and YYREEE (reference sequence).

V usage is TRBV28 and J usage is TRBJ1-1, with 11 bases that match TRBD1. CDR3 length: 15 amino acids. The J segment lost 3 bases and the V segment lost 3 bases, leaving 3 bases of the junction unmatched. CDR1 and CDR2 from the germline V gene are MDHEN and SYDVKM. In nucleotides, the CDR3 is TGTGCCAGCAGTTTGGGGGACAGGGGGGACACTGAAGCTTTCTTT. Protein product: CASSLGDRGDTEAFF.

J is TRBJ1-1 and V is TRBV5-1; D is perhaps TRBD1 (6 bases). Germline lookup yields CDR1 SGHRS and CDR2 YFSETQ. This CDR3 is built from 15 residues. V lost 1 base to trimming and J lost 7 bases, with 17 bases between them. CDR3 loop: CASSLRAGEGVEAFF. CDR3 DNA: TGCGCCAGCAGCTTGAGGGCAGGGGAAGGGGTTGAAGCTTTCTTT.

This clone has a handful of counts. The V call is TRBV13, the J call TRBJ2-3; a weak D match, TRBD1 (6 bases). Germline V gene sequence: CDR1 PRHDT, CDR2 FYEKMQ (reference sequence). V dropped 5 bases and J dropped 0 bases, with 15 bases sitting between them. CDR3 length: 16 amino acids. The CDR3 sequence is CASSQQGPTSTDTQYF. CDR3 in DNA: TGTGCCAGCAGCCAACAGGGCCCAACTAGCACAGATACGCAGTATTTT.